Shown below are 17 T cell receptor beta chains from a single sample sequenced in a study of blood T cell repertoires in COVID-19 (dated by TCRdb to 2020 to 2022). Library preparation used the immunoSEQ multiplex PCR assay. What TCRdb holds here is the immuneACCESS table cut down to in-frame rearrangements. Part of the clones is not present; checked against another copy, under half of the missing clones reflect an unresolved V gene, and the others are unexplained. The sample table shows 250,000 to 350,000 clones, and 70% to 90% are seen once. The top ten hold about 9.4% of the sample. Sequencing was done on a sample of PBMCs or T cells enriched from blood (not recorded which). The receptors derive from a woman aged 18 to 35 who had recovered from COVID-19.

The chain employs TRBV18 and TRBJ1-4; 8 positions agree with TRBD1. CDR1 is KGHSH and CDR2 is LQKENI in the germline V gene. This CDR3 comprises 17 residues. Trimming at V came to 4 bases and at J to 4 bases, leaving 11 bases not matched to a gene. In DNA, the CDR3 is TGTGCCAGCTCACTTCAACCCGGACAGGGTTTTAATGAAAAACTGTTTTTT. This translates into CASSLQPGQGFNEKLFF.

The chain employs TRBV27 and TRBJ1-2, with D possibly TRBD1 on 5 matching bases. CDR1 is MNHEY, CDR2 SMNVEV, per germline (reference sequence). V dropped 1 base and J dropped 6 bases, with 15 bases sitting between them. The CDR3 is 15 residues long. CDR3 protein: CASSLFSGLPNGYTF. The CDR3 coding sequence is TGTGCCAGCAGTTTATTCTCGGGACTCCCTAATGGCTACACCTTC.

This chain connects TRBV2 to TRBJ2-1; 8 bases line up with TRBD2. The CDR3 covers 13 residues. With V trimmed by 3 bases and J by 7 bases, 2 bases remained unmatched. Germline V gives CDR1 SNHLY, CDR2 FYNNEI. The CDR3 loop is CASSDGLANEQFF. The CDR3 bases are TGTGCCAGCAGTGACGGACTAGCTAATGAGCAGTTCTTC.

With respect to this clone: Being one base from a much bigger clone, this may be a read error. This rearrangement joins TRBV30 to TRBJ1-1; maybe TRBD1 (6 bases). CDR1 is GTSNPN, CDR2 SVGIG, per germline (reference sequence). This CDR3 contains 13 residues. Deletions cut 1 base from V and 1 base from J, with 7 bases between. CDR3 in DNA: TGTGCCTGGAGTGCACAGGGGAACACTGAAGCTTTCTTT. Protein sequence: CAWSAQGNTEAFF.

This chain links TRBV4-1 with TRBJ2-7; the D gene is possibly TRBD2 (6 bases). The CDR3 is 13 amino acids. The V gene lost 4 bases and the J gene lost 7 bases, with 14 bases spanning the gap. Germline V lookup: CDR1 MGHRA, CDR2 YSYEKL. This CDR3 reads CASSPSGGREQYF. DNA for the CDR3: TGCGCCAGCAGCCCTAGTGGGGGGAGGGAGCAGTACTTC.

This rearrangement joins TRBV28 to TRBJ2-3; TRBD2 agrees at 7 bases. CDR1 MDHEN and CDR2 SYDVKM come from the germline V gene. The CDR3 extends over 13 amino acids. Trimming took 8 bases from V and 1 from J; bases not matched to a gene: 3. This CDR3 is CASAGDGTDTQYF. CDR3 bases: TGTGCCAGCGCGGGAGATGGCACAGATACGCAGTATTTT.

V gene TRBV9 combines with J gene TRBJ2-1, with D unresolved. V was cut by 4 bases and J by 4 bases, with 15 bases left in between. The germline CDR1 and CDR2 sequences are SGDLS and YYNGEE. This CDR3 is 15 amino acids long. The CDR3 is CASSPLEAGYNEQFF. The DNA for the CDR3 is TGTGCCAGCAGCCCGCTAGAAGCCGGATACAATGAGCAGTTCTTC.

This clone has a single count. The rearrangement joins TRBV11-2 to TRBJ1-2; possible D gene TRBD1, 5 bases. V gave up 0 bases and J gave up 7 bases, with 12 bases separating them. This CDR3 is 14 amino acids long. The germline gives CDR1 SGHAT, CDR2 FQNNGV. The CDR3 region has the DNA TGTGCCAGCAGCTTAGATCAGATAGGGGTTGGCTACACCTTC. This sequence encodes CASSLDQIGVGYTF.

This clone occurred once. The chain couples TRBV6-5 to TRBJ1-2, with D perhaps TRBD1 (6 bases). The CDR3 runs 14 residues. Germline CDR1 and CDR2: MNHEY and SVGAGI. V was trimmed by 6 bases and J by 3 bases, leaving 14 bases between them. The DNA of the CDR3 is TGTGCCAGCAGGGAGTCGGGACAAGACTATGGCTACACCTTC. Protein: CASRESGQDYGYTF.

The J gene is TRBJ1-5, the V gene TRBV28, with 11 bases that match TRBD1. J gave up 7 bases and V 4 bases, and 3 bases lay outside the gene matches. Germline CDR1 MDHEN, CDR2 SYDVKM. This CDR3 region has 14 residues. CDR3 residues: CASSYRDRGQPQHF. Written as DNA, the CDR3 is TGTGCCAGCAGTTACCGGGACAGGGGGCAGCCCCAGCATTTT.

V gene TRBV7-2 combines with J gene TRBJ2-1, with 10 bases aligning to TRBD2. In germline, CDR1 is SGHTA, CDR2 FQGNSA. The CDR3 consists of 16 residues. V lost 2 bases, J lost 6 bases, and 7 bases stayed unmatched. The CDR3 is CASSLNPSGSLNEQFF. The CDR3 DNA sequence: TGTGCCAGCAGCTTAAATCCTAGCGGGAGCCTCAATGAGCAGTTCTTC. Filled out from reference TRBV7-2 and TRBJ2-1, the complete variable domain reads GAGVSQSPSNKVTEKGKDVELRCDPISGHTALYWYRQSLGQGLEFLIYFQGNSAPDKSGLPSDRFSAERTGGSVSTLTIQRTQQEDSAVYLCASSLNPSGSLNEQFFGPGTRLTVL.

The CDR3 loop is CSVEIGRGREAFF. CDR3 nucleotide sequence: TGCAGCGTTGAAATAGGGAGGGGACGTGAAGCTTTCTTT. This chain links TRBV29-1 with TRBJ1-1; perhaps TRBD1 as D (5 bases). Germline CDR1 SQVTM, CDR2 ANQGSEA. This CDR3 is 13 amino acids long. The V end lost 2 bases, the J end lost 7 bases, and 14 bases lay between the germline ends.

The J gene is TRBJ1-5, the V gene TRBV9; 7 positions match TRBD1. V shed 3 bases and J 0 bases; nucleotides not matched to a gene: 0. This CDR3 region has 14 residues. CDR1 and CDR2 (germline): SGDLS, YYNGEE. DNA of the CDR3: TGTGCCAGCAGCGGACAGGGTAGCAATCAGCCCCAGCATTTT. The encoded protein is CASSGQGSNQPQHF.

The V gene is TRBV6-1, the J gene TRBJ1-1, with 7 bases that match TRBD1. V gave up 1 base and J gave up 3 bases; unmatched junction bases: 5. CDR1 is MNHNS, CDR2 SASEGT, per germline. The CDR3 runs 15 residues. CDR3 nucleotides: TGTGCCAGCAGTGAAGTTACAGGGGTGCACACTGAAGCTTTCTTT. Its translation is CASSEVTGVHTEAFF.

The sample holds one count of this clone. The chain is built from TRBV25-1 and TRBJ1-2; tentatively, D is TRBD1 (6 bases). This CDR3 is built from 14 residues. The germline V gene has CDR1 MGHDK and CDR2 SYGVNS. V lost 3 bases and J 7 bases, leaving 15 bases between the germline ends. In DNA form, the CDR3 reads TGTGCCAGCAGTGAGTCCCGGGACACGGGTGGCTACACCTTC. Amino acids: CASSESRDTGGYTF.

The gene calls are TRBV7-9 and TRBJ2-2; D possibly corresponds to TRBD1 (6 bases). V was pared by 5 bases and J by 2 bases, with 15 bases between. The V gene's germline CDR1 is SEHNR and CDR2 FQNEAQ (reference sequence). The CDR3 extends over 16 amino acids. The CDR3 region has the DNA TGTGCCAGCAGCCCCGGGTGGGGGCCTAACACCGGGGAGCTGTTTTTT. Residues: CASSPGWGPNTGELFF.

V usage is TRBV29-1 and J usage is TRBJ2-3, with D tentatively TRBD2 (6 bases). The CDR3 length is 15 residues. Germline loops: CDR1 SQVTM, CDR2 ANQGSEA. Trimming stripped 1 base from V and 0 bases from J, with 11 bases between. The CDR3 coding sequence is TGCAGCGTTGAAGGTAGCGGAGCTAGCACAGATACGCAGTATTTT. Translated: CSVEGSGASTDTQYF.